Included here is one T cell receptor (beta chain) sequence, with context. Its specificity is unknown. The data were taken from a study of T cell repertoires in cytomegalovirus infection. Background on the study: Matching HLA type, along with CMV infection, was indicated by public TCR beta signatures. Study-wide findings and caveats: HLA-C-restricted CMV clonotypes gave the most frequent clonotype in two of eight donors. Cumulative frequency of public TCR beta families picked out carriers of CMV plus the relevant HLA.

MiXCR was run by TCRdb on the reads, yielding one entry per CDR3 protein. The sample consists of approximately 260,000 distinct CDR3 sequences, approximately 22% of them appearing once. J gave up 7 bases and V 3 bases, and 1 base lay outside the gene matches. This CDR3 spans 14 amino acids. CDR1 and CDR2 from the germline V gene are LNHNV and YYDKDF (reference sequence). The TCR was taken from a human donor in good health (CMV status not recorded). Some clones in this sample may be carry-over from other donors' samples. V and J are TRBV15 and TRBJ1-6; 9 nucleotides align to TRBD1. Material: cultured PBMCs, obtained from culture after CMV antigen stimulation. CDR3 in amino acids: CATSRDRGNSPLHF. CDR3 nucleotides: TGTGCCACCAGCAGGGACAGGGGCAATTCACCCCTCCACTTT. The full variable domain, in which reference TRBV15 and TRBJ1-6 provide the parts outside the CDR3, is DAMVIQNPRYQVTQFGKPVTLSCSQTLNHNVMYWYQQKSSQAPKLLFHYYDKDFNNEADTPDNFQSRRPNTSFCFLDIRSPGLGDTAMYLCATSRDRGNSPLHFGNGTRLTVT.